One sample yielded the 8 T cell receptor beta chains listed below, sequenced in a study of CXCR3-negative and CXCR3-positive naive CD8 T cells. General observations from the study: Compared with CXCR3-negative naive cells, CXCR3-positive naive cells showed more hydrophobic TRB CDR3s.

Carrying UMI labels, the TRB cDNA libraries were prepared through 5' RACE. TCRdb reprocessed the 5' RACE reads and keeps a single row for each CDR3 protein, giving no DNA. The sample holds 5,000 to 7,000 distinct CDR3 sequences. Their target antigens are unknown. Sequencing was performed on naive CXCR3+ CD8+ T cells from blood. Subset of the sample: CD45RO-CCR7+CD27+CD95- naive CD8+ T cells expressing CXCR3 (TNR3+). These receptors came from a human donor in good health. Some clones in this sample may be carry-over from other donors' samples.

This clonotype is medium-sized by frequency. V usage is TRBV5-1 and J usage is TRBJ1-5; TCRdb names TRBD1, which stays unverified in the absence of DNA. The CDR3 has 15 amino acids. The V gene's germline CDR1 is SGHRS and CDR2 YFSETQ. Here the CDR3 reads CASSAGTDSNQPQHF.

The V gene is TRBV6-2 or TRBV6-3, the J gene TRBJ2-7. The germline gives CDR1 MNHEY, CDR2 SVGEGT. CDR3 length: 15 residues. The CDR3 is CASSYYFGISYEQYF.

By frequency, this clonotype is medium-sized (0.01 to 0.1%). The chain recombines TRBV7-8 with TRBJ2-7. The V gene's germline CDR1 is SGHVS and CDR2 FQNEAQ. CDR3 length equals 14 residues. CDR3 sequence reads: CASSSSGDSYEQYF.

By frequency, this clonotype is medium-sized. The V call is TRBV7-9, the J call TRBJ1-1; the TRBD1 assignment by TCRdb is unverifiable without DNA. CDR3 length: 16 amino acids. Per the germline V gene, CDR1 is SEHNR and CDR2 is FQNEAQ (reference sequence). The CDR3 spells CASSLMQGPEDTEAFF.

By frequency, this clonotype is medium-sized. This chain's CDR3 is CSVDAPIGAFF. This chain joins TRBV29-1 and TRBJ1-1; there is no DNA to check the TCRdb D call of TRBD1. CDR1 and CDR2 (germline): SQVTM, ANQGSEA. This CDR3 contains 11 residues.

The chain links TRBV20-1 to TRBJ1-3. This CDR3 contains 13 residues. The germline CDR1 and CDR2 sequences are DFQATT and SNEGSKA (reference sequence). Here the CDR3 reads CSAERGSGNTIYF.

The gene calls are TRBV29-1 and TRBJ2-1; there is no DNA to check the TCRdb D call of TRBD1. Germline-derived CDR1 and CDR2 are SQVTM and ANQGSEA. The CDR3 has 17 residues. The CDR3 loop is CSVEEGTGQGYYNEQFF.

This clonotype shows up as medium-sized (0.01 to 0.1%) by frequency. The CDR3: CASRPSGKNYNEQFF. The V call is TRBV6-2 or TRBV6-3, the J call TRBJ2-1; TCRdb reports TRBD2, a call that lacks DNA to check it against. The CDR3 extends over 15 amino acids. Per the germline V gene, CDR1 is MNHEY and CDR2 is SVGEGT.